This TCR beta chain was recorded in a study of blood T cell repertoires in COVID-19. Overall study: From the United States, Italy and Spain came samples of acute and convalescent COVID-19. PBMCs, B-cell-depleted T cells, or T cells provided the cDNA or gDNA that made up the material.

Per the original methods: By means of reference gene primer amplification, nucleated cell counts were estimated. Produced via immunoSEQ multiplex PCR; TCRdb's table is partial and in-frame only. D and trimming come from the DNA, and the V and J calls and clone size come from that table. The table lists 50,000 or so clones, about 84% of them singletons. Germline V gene lookup returns CDR1 SGHKS and CDR2 YYEKEE (reference sequence). J lost 7 bases, V lost 7 bases, and 9 bases had no gene match. This CDR3 comprises 13 residues. The TCR sequence derives from a woman aged 60 to 75 with acute or convalescent COVID-19. The specimen was peripheral blood. The V gene is TRBV5-5, the J gene TRBJ1-1; TRBD1 matches at 8 bases. CDR3 DNA sequence: TGTGCCAGCTCCCAGGCAGGGGGCATTGAAGCTTTCTTT. Encoded protein: CASSQAGGIEAFF.